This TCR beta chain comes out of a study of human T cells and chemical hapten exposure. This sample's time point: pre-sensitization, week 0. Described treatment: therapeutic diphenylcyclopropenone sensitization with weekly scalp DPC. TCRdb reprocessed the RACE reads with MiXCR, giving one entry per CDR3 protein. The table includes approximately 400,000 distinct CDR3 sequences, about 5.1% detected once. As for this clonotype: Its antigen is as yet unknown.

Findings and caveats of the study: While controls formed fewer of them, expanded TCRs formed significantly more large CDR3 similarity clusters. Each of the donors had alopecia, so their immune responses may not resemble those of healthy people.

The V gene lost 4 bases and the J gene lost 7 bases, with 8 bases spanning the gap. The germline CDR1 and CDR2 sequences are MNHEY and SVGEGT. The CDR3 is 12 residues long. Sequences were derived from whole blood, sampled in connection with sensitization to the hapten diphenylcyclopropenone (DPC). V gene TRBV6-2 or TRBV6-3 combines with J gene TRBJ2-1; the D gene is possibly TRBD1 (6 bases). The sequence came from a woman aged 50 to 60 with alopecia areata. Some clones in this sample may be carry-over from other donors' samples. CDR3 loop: CASSWTVNEQFF. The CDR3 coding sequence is TGTGCCAGCAGTTGGACAGTAAATGAGCAGTTCTTC.